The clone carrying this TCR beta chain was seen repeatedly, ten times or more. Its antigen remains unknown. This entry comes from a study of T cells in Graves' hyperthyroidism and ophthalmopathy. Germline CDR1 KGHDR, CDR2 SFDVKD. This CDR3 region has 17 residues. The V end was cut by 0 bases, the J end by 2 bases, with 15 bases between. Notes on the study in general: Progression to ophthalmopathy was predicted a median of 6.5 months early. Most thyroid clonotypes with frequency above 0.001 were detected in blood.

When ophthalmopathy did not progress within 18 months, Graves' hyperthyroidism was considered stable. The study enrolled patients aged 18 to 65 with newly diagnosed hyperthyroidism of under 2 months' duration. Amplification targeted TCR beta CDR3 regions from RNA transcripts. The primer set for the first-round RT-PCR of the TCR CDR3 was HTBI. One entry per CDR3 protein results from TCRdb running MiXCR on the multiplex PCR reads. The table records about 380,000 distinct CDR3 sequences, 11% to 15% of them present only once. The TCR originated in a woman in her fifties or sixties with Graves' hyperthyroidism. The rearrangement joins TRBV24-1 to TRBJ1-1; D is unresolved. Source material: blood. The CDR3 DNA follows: TGTGCCACCAGTGATTTGACGTTGGGAGAGCAAAACACTGAAGCTTTCTTT. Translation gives CATSDLTLGEQNTEAFF.